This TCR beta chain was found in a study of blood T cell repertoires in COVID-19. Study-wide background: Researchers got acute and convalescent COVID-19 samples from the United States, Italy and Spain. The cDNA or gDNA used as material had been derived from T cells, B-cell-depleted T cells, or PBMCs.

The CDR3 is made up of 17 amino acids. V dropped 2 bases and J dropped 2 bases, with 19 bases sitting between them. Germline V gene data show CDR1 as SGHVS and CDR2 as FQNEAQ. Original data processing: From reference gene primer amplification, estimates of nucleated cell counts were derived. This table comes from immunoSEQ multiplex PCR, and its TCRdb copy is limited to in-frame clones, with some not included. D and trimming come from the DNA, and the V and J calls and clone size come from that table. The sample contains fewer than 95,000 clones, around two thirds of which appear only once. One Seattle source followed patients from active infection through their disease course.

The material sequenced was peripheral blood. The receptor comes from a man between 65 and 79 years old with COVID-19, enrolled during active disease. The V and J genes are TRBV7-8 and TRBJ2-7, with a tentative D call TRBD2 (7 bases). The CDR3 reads CASSLPQGGRETYEQYF. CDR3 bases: TGTGCCAGCAGCTTACCTCAAGGGGGGAGGGAAACCTACGAGCAGTACTTC.